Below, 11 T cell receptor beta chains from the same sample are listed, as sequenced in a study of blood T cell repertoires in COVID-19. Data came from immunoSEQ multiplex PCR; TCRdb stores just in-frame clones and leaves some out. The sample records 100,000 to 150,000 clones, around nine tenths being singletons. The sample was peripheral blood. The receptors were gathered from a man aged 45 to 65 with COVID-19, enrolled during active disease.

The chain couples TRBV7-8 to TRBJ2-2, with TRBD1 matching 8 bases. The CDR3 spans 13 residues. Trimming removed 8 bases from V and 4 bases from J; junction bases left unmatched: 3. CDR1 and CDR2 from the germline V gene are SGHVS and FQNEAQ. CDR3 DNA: TGTGCCAGCGGACAGGGCGGCACCGGGGAGCTGTTTTTT. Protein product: CASGQGGTGELFF.

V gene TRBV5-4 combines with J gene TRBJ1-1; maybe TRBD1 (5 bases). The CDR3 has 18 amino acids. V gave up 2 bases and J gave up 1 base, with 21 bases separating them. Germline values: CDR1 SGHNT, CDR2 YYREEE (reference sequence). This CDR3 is CASSFPVSGGRENTEAFF. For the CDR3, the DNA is TGTGCCAGCAGCTTTCCGGTATCGGGCGGCAGGGAGAACACTGAAGCTTTCTTT.

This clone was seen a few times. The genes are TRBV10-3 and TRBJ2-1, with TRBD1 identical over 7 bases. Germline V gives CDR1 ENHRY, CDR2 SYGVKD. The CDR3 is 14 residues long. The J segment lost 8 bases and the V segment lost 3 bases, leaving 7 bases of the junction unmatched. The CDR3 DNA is TGTGCCATCAGTGAAGGGGGCGCTGAGGATGAGCAGTTCTTC. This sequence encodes CAISEGGAEDEQFF.

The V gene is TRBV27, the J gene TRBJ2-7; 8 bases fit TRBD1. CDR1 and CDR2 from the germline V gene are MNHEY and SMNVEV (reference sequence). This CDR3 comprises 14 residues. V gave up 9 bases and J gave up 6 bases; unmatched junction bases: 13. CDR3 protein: CASGFRGQEAEQYF. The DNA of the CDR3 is TGTGCCAGTGGGTTCCGGGGACAGGAGGCCGAGCAGTACTTC.

CDR3 residues: CASSLTLAGSLANTGELFF. CDR3 sequence (DNA): TGTGCCAGCAGCTTAACCCTAGCGGGATCCCTCGCGAACACCGGGGAGCTGTTTTTT. The chain recombines TRBV7-9 with TRBJ2-2, with 9 bases that match TRBD2. V dropped 2 bases and J dropped 0; count of bases not matched to a gene: 10. Germline V CDR1 and CDR2: SEHNR, FQNEAQ (reference sequence). The length of the CDR3 is 19 residues.

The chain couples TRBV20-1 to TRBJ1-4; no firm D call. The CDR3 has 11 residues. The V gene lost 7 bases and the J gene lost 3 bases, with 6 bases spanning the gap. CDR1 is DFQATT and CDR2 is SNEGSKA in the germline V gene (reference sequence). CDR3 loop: CSGGSNEKLFF. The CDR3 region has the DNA TGCAGTGGAGGTTCTAATGAAAAACTGTTTTTT.

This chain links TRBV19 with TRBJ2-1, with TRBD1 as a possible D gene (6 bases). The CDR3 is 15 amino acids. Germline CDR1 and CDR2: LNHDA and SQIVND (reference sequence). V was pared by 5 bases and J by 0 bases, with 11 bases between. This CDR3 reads CASSRTESSYNEQFF. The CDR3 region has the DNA TGTGCCAGTAGTCGGACAGAAAGCTCCTACAATGAGCAGTTCTTC.

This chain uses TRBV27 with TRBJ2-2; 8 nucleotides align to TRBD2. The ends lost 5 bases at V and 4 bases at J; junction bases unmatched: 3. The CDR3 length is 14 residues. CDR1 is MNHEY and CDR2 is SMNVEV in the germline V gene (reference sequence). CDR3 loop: CASSELAGTGELFF. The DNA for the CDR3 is TGTGCCAGCAGTGAGCTAGCGGGCACCGGGGAGCTGTTTTTT.

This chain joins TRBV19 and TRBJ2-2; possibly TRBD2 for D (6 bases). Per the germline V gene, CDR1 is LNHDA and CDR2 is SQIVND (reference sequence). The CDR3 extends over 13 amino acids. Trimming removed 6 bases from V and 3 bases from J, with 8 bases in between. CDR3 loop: CASRRDYTGELFF. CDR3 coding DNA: TGTGCCAGTAGAAGGGACTACACCGGGGAGCTGTTTTTT.

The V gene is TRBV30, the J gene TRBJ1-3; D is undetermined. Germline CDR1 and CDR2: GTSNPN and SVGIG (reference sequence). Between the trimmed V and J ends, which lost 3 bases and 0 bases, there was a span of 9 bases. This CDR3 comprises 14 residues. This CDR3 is CAWRDGGSGNTIYF. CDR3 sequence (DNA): TGTGCCTGGAGAGACGGAGGCTCTGGAAACACCATATATTTT.

CDR3 coding DNA: TGCGCCAGCAGGACAGGGGTTTATGAAAAACTGTTTTTT. It is translated as CASRTGVYEKLFF. V usage is TRBV23-1 and J usage is TRBJ1-4; 8 bases match TRBD1. TRBV23-1 has ORF status, its function being uncertain. The CDR3 is 13 residues long. J gave up 6 bases and V 6 bases, and 3 bases lay outside the gene matches.